The next 10 T cell receptor beta chains were all read from a single sample in a study of CD8+ T cells in alopecia areata. Described treatment: oral pan-JAK inhibitor, 5-10 mg twice daily. cDNA reverse transcribed from extracted RNA served as the sequencing template. Only in-frame clones appear in the TCRdb table, and some are missing; sequencing was by immunoSEQ multiplex PCR. The sample records some 200,000 clones, around three fifths being singletons. This specimen consisted of CD4+ T cells sorted from blood, obtained at week 4, from a patient treated with tofacitinib. Source of these receptors: a human donor with alopecia areata.

This clone was observed a handful of times. The chain recombines TRBV29-1 with TRBJ1-2; maybe TRBD1 (5 bases). Germline V gene sequence: CDR1 SQVTM, CDR2 ANQGSEA. The CDR3 totals 14 residues. The germline V and J ends were trimmed by 6 bases and 3 bases, with 17 bases remaining between them. In DNA form, the CDR3 reads TGCAGCGTGGTGGACCGACTGGGGGACTATGGCTACACCTTC. Translating gives CSVVDRLGDYGYTF. The entire variable domain, with the rest obtained from reference TRBV29-1 and TRBJ1-2, is as follows: SAVISQKPSRDICQRGTSLTIQCQVDSQVTMMFWYRQQPGQSLTLIATANQGSEATYESGFVIDKFPISRPNLTFSTLTVSNMSPEDSSIYLCSVVDRLGDYGYTFGSGTRLTVV.

The chain uses TRBV27 and TRBJ1-1, with no clear D. The length of the CDR3 is 15 residues. Per the germline V gene, CDR1 is MNHEY and CDR2 is SMNVEV (reference sequence). Between the trimmed V and J ends, which lost 3 bases and 0 bases, there was a span of 11 bases. The CDR3, as DNA: TGTGCCAGCAGTTTCGGCAGGCAGATGAACACTGAAGCTTTCTTT. Amino acid sequence: CASSFGRQMNTEAFF.

The rearrangement uses TRBV5-1 and TRBJ2-5, with D possibly matching TRBD2 (7 bases). V lost 6 bases to trimming and J lost 2 bases, with 17 bases between them. The germline CDR1 and CDR2 sequences are SGHRS and YFSETQ. The CDR3 totals 15 residues. The CDR3 region is CASTIMGGQQETQYF. CDR3 bases: TGCGCCAGCACCATAATGGGGGGGCAACAAGAGACCCAGTACTTC.

The chain couples TRBV25-1 to TRBJ2-7, with a possible D match to TRBD2 (6 bases). Trimming took off 6 bases at V and 5 bases at J, with 14 bases between the two ends. Germline values: CDR1 MGHDK, CDR2 SYGVNS. The CDR3 spans 13 residues. CDR3 amino acids: CASRGGARDEQYF. The DNA for the CDR3 is TGTGCCAGCAGGGGAGGCGCCAGAGACGAGCAGTACTTC.

The CDR3 spells CASSPGRGNQPQHF. DNA for the CDR3: TGTGCCAGCAGCCCAGGGAGGGGCAATCAGCCCCAGCATTTT. The chain employs TRBV6-5 and TRBJ1-5, with a possible D match to TRBD1 (5 bases). The CDR3 contains 14 residues. Germline loops: CDR1 MNHEY, CDR2 SVGAGI. V was cut by 6 bases and J by 2 bases, with 11 bases left in between.

The gene calls are TRBV14 and TRBJ1-1; D remains unclear. The V gene's germline CDR1 is SGHDN and CDR2 FVKESK. V dropped 1 base and J dropped 11 bases, with 14 bases sitting between them. This CDR3 is built from 13 residues. The CDR3 DNA reads as TGTGCCAGCAGCCAAGGCTTGCAAGGAAGGGCTTTCTTT. It yields the protein CASSQGLQGRAFF.

The CDR3 sequence: CAWSVGENIQYF. Here the CDR3 DNA reads TGTGCCTGGAGTGTCGGGGAAAACATTCAGTACTTC. The V call is TRBV30, the J call TRBJ2-4, with D possibly being TRBD2 (5 bases). Trimming left V 0 bases short and J 5 bases short, with 5 bases between. The CDR3 covers 12 residues. Germline V gene data show CDR1 as GTSNPN and CDR2 as SVGIG (reference sequence).

The rearrangement links TRBV27 to TRBJ1-5; D might be TRBD1 (6 bases). V gave up 5 bases and J gave up 4 bases, with 15 bases separating them. The CDR3 is 15 amino acids. Germline CDR1 MNHEY, CDR2 SMNVEV (reference sequence). The CDR3 sequence: CASSGNRVGNQPQHF. DNA for the CDR3: TGTGCCAGCAGTGGTAACAGGGTTGGGAATCAGCCCCAGCATTTT.

The V call is TRBV4-1, the J call TRBJ1-6; D is undetermined. CDR3 length: 13 residues. V gave up 0 bases and J gave up 6 bases, with 3 bases separating them. Germline V CDR1 and CDR2: MGHRA, YSYEKL. DNA of the CDR3: TGCGCCAGCAGCCAAGAAAGTAATTCACCCCTCCACTTT. Translated, it gives CASSQESNSPLHF.

This clone was observed a few times. In DNA form, the CDR3 reads TGCAGCGCTCAAACAGGGGGCGAGAATTCACCCCTCCACTTT. Its translation is CSAQTGGENSPLHF. The genes are TRBV29-1 and TRBJ1-6, with 9 bases that match TRBD1. The germline CDR1 and CDR2 sequences are SQVTM and ANQGSEA. The V segment lost 7 bases and the J segment 7 bases; nucleotides outside the gene matches: 8. This CDR3 is built from 14 residues.